A single sample gave rise to the 25 T cell receptor beta chains below, sequenced in a study of blood T cell repertoires in COVID-19 (dated by TCRdb to 2020 to 2021). Libraries were constructed by the immunoSEQ multiplex PCR assay. The table was pulled from immuneACCESS by TCRdb, which kept in-frame rearrangements only. Such tables lose some clones; where checked, under half of the loss comes from unresolved V genes, and the rest has no known cause. The sample table shows about 180,000 clones, and 80% to 90% are seen once. The biggest ten clones account for over 9.5% of the sample. Sequencing used peripheral blood. All receptors come from a human donor with active or convalescent COVID-19. The donor label of this sample is uncertain.

On this clone: This sample also contains other DNA sequences that code for the same CDR3. This sequence joins TRBV18 and TRBJ2-5; D is unresolved. CDR1 KGHSH and CDR2 LQKENI come from the germline V gene. Between the trimmed V and J ends, which lost 3 bases and 5 bases, there was a span of 4 bases. This CDR3 spans 11 amino acids. DNA of the CDR3: TGTGCCAGCTCACCCCGGGAGACCCAGTACTTC. The encoded protein is CASSPRETQYF.

The chain joins TRBV12-3 or TRBV12-4 to TRBJ2-5; D is ambiguous. Trimming cost V 3 bases and J 0 bases, with 5 bases left between them. This CDR3 comprises 13 residues. The CDR3 loop is CASSFRDQETQYF. The CDR3 coding sequence is TGTGCCAGCAGTTTTCGTGACCAAGAGACCCAGTACTTC.

This chain connects TRBV28 to TRBJ1-3; 7 bases are a match to TRBD1. The CDR3 is 16 residues long. Trimming removed 0 bases from V and 4 bases from J; junction bases left unmatched: 6. The germline gives CDR1 MDHEN, CDR2 SYDVKM. The CDR3 region has the DNA TGTGCCAGCAGTTTATGGGAGGGGGCGATGGGAAACACCATATATTTT. Translating gives CASSLWEGAMGNTIYF.

The gene calls are TRBV28 and TRBJ1-1, with D perhaps matching TRBD1 (5 bases). The CDR3 has 15 amino acids. Germline V gene data show CDR1 as MDHEN and CDR2 as SYDVKM. V lost 6 bases, J lost 1 base, and 15 bases lay in between. CDR3 coding DNA: TGTGCCAGCAGAGGCCAAACAGGCAAGAACACTGAAGCTTTCTTT. Translated, it gives CASRGQTGKNTEAFF.

This clone was detected only a few times. The rearrangement uses TRBV24-1 and TRBJ2-3; D remains ambiguous. Germline CDR1 KGHDR, CDR2 SFDVKD. The ends were cut back, 3 bases at V and 0 bases at J, with 15 bases in the middle. CDR3 length equals 17 residues. The CDR3 region is CATSDPRGLPSTDTQYF. The DNA for the CDR3 is TGTGCCACCAGTGATCCACGAGGTTTGCCTAGCACAGATACGCAGTATTTT.

The J gene is TRBJ1-1, the V gene TRBV5-1; TRBD1 matches at 8 bases. Per the germline V gene, CDR1 is SGHRS and CDR2 is YFSETQ. This CDR3 has 14 amino acids. The V and J ends lost 3 bases and 6 bases, in that order; junction bases with no gene match: 7. CDR3: CASSSDAGGPEAFF. For the CDR3, the DNA is TGCGCCAGCAGCTCGGACGCAGGGGGCCCTGAAGCTTTCTTT.

The chain combines TRBV7-9 with TRBJ1-3; TRBD1 might be the D (5 bases). The CDR3 is made up of 16 amino acids. The germline V gene has CDR1 SEHNR and CDR2 FQNEAQ (reference sequence). V was cut by 4 bases and J by 3 bases, with 16 bases left in between. In DNA form, the CDR3 reads TGTGCCAGCAGCTCAAGCCATCAGGGTTTTGGAAACACCATATATTTT. Protein: CASSSSHQGFGNTIYF.

V gene TRBV5-1 combines with J gene TRBJ2-2; a weak D match, TRBD1 (5 bases). The CDR3 covers 17 residues. Trimming stripped 0 bases from V and 5 bases from J, with 17 bases between. CDR1 and CDR2 from the germline V gene are SGHRS and YFSETQ. This CDR3 is CASSLASGHLLTGELFF. CDR3 nucleotides: TGCGCCAGCAGCTTGGCCTCCGGACACCTCCTGACCGGGGAGCTGTTTTTT.

J is TRBJ1-3 and V is TRBV6-5; perhaps TRBD1 as D (5 bases). The CDR3 runs to 14 residues. Germline V gene sequence: CDR1 MNHEY, CDR2 SVGAGI. Trimming stripped 6 bases from V and 3 bases from J, with 12 bases between. As DNA, the CDR3 is TGTGCCAGCAGCCGGTGGCAGGGTGGAAACACCATATATTTT. Its translation is CASSRWQGGNTIYF.

V and J are TRBV27 and TRBJ1-2, with D unclear. The CDR3 runs 13 residues. Between the trimmed V and J ends, which lost 2 bases and 2 bases, there was a span of 6 bases. CDR1 is MNHEY and CDR2 is SMNVEV in the germline V gene (reference sequence). CDR3 amino acids: CASSLDTNYGYTF. CDR3 bases: TGTGCCAGCAGTTTAGACACAAACTATGGCTACACCTTC.

This clone came up a few times. The chain employs TRBV9 and TRBJ2-7, with 12 bases that match TRBD2. Per the germline V gene, CDR1 is SGDLS and CDR2 is YYNGEE. V dropped 4 bases and J dropped 5; count of bases not matched to a gene: 7. This CDR3 contains 15 residues. The CDR3 nucleotides are TGTGCCAGCAGCTCACCTAGCGGGGGGGTGCACGAGCAGTACTTC. It encodes CASSSPSGGVHEQYF.

With regard to this clone: A read error may account for a junction end that differs from germline. The chain has TRBV18 and TRBJ1-2; a weak D match, TRBD1 (5 bases). This CDR3 is 12 amino acids long. Germline lookup yields CDR1 KGHSH and CDR2 LQKENI. CDR3 sequence reads: CASSPFGQSLSF. DNA of the CDR3: TGTGCCAGCTCACCCTTCGGACAATCCTTAAGCTTC.

This chain links TRBV28 with TRBJ1-5; 7 bases match TRBD1. This CDR3 has 15 amino acids. Germline V gives CDR1 MDHEN, CDR2 SYDVKM. V trimming: 6 bases; J trimming: 0 bases; junction bases outside the gene matches: 5. The CDR3 coding sequence is TGTGCCAGCAGACAGGGGTCCGGTAGCAATCAGCCCCAGCATTTT. Protein product: CASRQGSGSNQPQHF.

The chain is built from TRBV5-1 and TRBJ2-3, with D maybe TRBD1 (6 bases). V lost 0 bases and J lost 4, with 9 bases in between. CDR1 and CDR2 (germline): SGHRS, YFSETQ. The CDR3 spans 14 residues. The CDR3 DNA sequence: TGCGCCAGCAGCTTGGGAGGGGGTGCAGATACGCAGTATTTT. Protein product: CASSLGGGADTQYF.

The chain carries TRBV4-1 and TRBJ2-1; 13 bases map to TRBD2. CDR1 is MGHRA, CDR2 YSYEKL, per germline. This CDR3 has 18 residues. Trimming cost V 4 bases and J 11 bases; bases outside gene matches: 17. CDR3 sequence reads: CASSLAILAGGPLSKQFF. The DNA of the CDR3 is TGCGCCAGCAGCCTCGCCATACTAGCGGGAGGGCCTCTGAGTAAGCAGTTCTTC.

The chain recombines TRBV4-3 with TRBJ2-5, with 11 bases lining up with TRBD2. CDR3 length: 19 residues. Germline V gene sequence: CDR1 LGHNA, CDR2 YSLEER. V shed 0 bases, J shed 2 bases, and the junction held 11 bases outside the gene matches. The CDR3 protein is CASSQDSVAGGPRQETQYF. The CDR3 DNA is TGCGCCAGCAGCCAAGATTCGGTAGCGGGGGGGCCGAGGCAAGAGACCCAGTACTTC.

A single count supports this clone. The gene calls are TRBV6-6 and TRBJ2-1; possible D gene TRBD1, 6 bases. Trimming stripped 2 bases from V and 9 bases from J, with 14 bases between. The germline CDR1 and CDR2 sequences are MNHNY and SVGAGI (reference sequence). The CDR3 length is 14 residues. The CDR3, as DNA: TGTGCCAGCAGTTACCAGGGGCCATTAATTGAGCAGTTCTTC. Protein product: CASSYQGPLIEQFF.

V and J are TRBV9 and TRBJ1-2; D remains unclear. V was shortened by 4 bases and J by 4 bases, with 8 bases between the two germline ends. The germline gives CDR1 SGDLS, CDR2 YYNGEE. This CDR3 is built from 12 residues. For the CDR3, the DNA is TGTGCCAGCAGCCCCCCGGGCTATGGCTACACCTTC. This gives the protein CASSPPGYGYTF.

The chain carries TRBV10-3 and TRBJ1-6, with a possible D match to TRBD1 (6 bases). Germline assignment: CDR1 ENHRY and CDR2 SYGVKD. V dropped 3 bases and J dropped 12 bases, with 21 bases sitting between them. This CDR3 has 16 amino acids. CDR3: CAISDSVKTGGLPLHF. As DNA, the CDR3 is TGTGCCATCAGTGATAGTGTGAAGACGGGGGGCCTACCCCTCCACTTT.

The chain combines TRBV18 with TRBJ2-5; 7 bases map to TRBD1. With 1 base clipped from V and 4 bases from J, the junction kept 9 bases outside the gene matches. Germline V gene data show CDR1 as KGHSH and CDR2 as LQKENI. This CDR3 comprises 16 residues. The DNA for the CDR3 is TGTGCCAGCTCACCACAGGGGGCACTCGTCGTAGAGACCCAGTACTTC. It is translated as CASSPQGALVVETQYF. The entire variable domain, with the rest obtained from reference TRBV18 and TRBJ2-5, is as follows: NAGVMQNPRHLVRRRGQEARLRCSPMKGHSHVYWYRQLPEEGLKFMVYLQKENIIDESGMPKERFSAEFPKEGPSILRIQQVVRGDSAAYFCASSPQGALVVETQYFGPGTRLLVL.

The chain has TRBV11-3 and TRBJ1-6, with 7 bases matching TRBD1. The J segment lost 8 bases and the V segment lost 5 bases, leaving 6 bases of the junction unmatched. The CDR3 spans 14 residues. Germline V lookup: CDR1 SGHNT, CDR2 YENEEA. The CDR3 loop is CASSQGETDSPLHF. As DNA, the CDR3 is TGTGCCAGCAGCCAGGGGGAGACGGATTCACCCCTCCACTTT.

This chain links TRBV3-1 (or the pseudogene TRBV3-2) with TRBJ2-2; D is undetermined. Germline V gives CDR1 LGHDT, CDR2 YNNKEL (reference sequence). V lost 4 bases and J 6 bases, leaving 18 bases between the germline ends. CDR3 length: 16 residues. CDR3 bases: TGTGCCAGCAGCCGACTGCCTACCCAAACACCCGGGGAGCTGTTTTTT. This gives the protein CASSRLPTQTPGELFF.

The CDR3 coding sequence is TGCGCCAGCAAAGGTACAGGATCCTCCTACGAGCAGTACTTC. Protein sequence: CASKGTGSSYEQYF. This sequence joins TRBV5-1 and TRBJ2-7; possible D gene TRBD1, 5 bases. The V end lost 6 bases, the J end lost 0 bases, and 13 bases lay between the germline ends. Germline CDR1 reads SGHRS; CDR2 reads YFSETQ. The CDR3 has 14 residues.

The chain joins TRBV6-5 to TRBJ1-5; TRBD1 is a possible D gene (6 bases). CDR1 is MNHEY, CDR2 SVGAGI, per germline. CDR3 length: 13 amino acids. Trimming left V 6 bases short and J 3 bases short, with 9 bases between. CDR3 nucleotide sequence: TGTGCCAGCAGGAACAGGGCCAATCAGCCCCAGCATTTT. Amino acid sequence: CASRNRANQPQHF.

J is TRBJ2-1 and V is TRBV7-2; D unresolved. V was shortened by 1 base and J by 10 bases, with 11 bases between the two germline ends. CDR1 SGHTA and CDR2 FQGNSA come from the germline V gene. The CDR3 extends over 13 amino acids. CDR3 in DNA: TGTGCCAGCAGCTTAGTAAGAACTTCGGAGCAGTTCTTC. It specifies CASSLVRTSEQFF.